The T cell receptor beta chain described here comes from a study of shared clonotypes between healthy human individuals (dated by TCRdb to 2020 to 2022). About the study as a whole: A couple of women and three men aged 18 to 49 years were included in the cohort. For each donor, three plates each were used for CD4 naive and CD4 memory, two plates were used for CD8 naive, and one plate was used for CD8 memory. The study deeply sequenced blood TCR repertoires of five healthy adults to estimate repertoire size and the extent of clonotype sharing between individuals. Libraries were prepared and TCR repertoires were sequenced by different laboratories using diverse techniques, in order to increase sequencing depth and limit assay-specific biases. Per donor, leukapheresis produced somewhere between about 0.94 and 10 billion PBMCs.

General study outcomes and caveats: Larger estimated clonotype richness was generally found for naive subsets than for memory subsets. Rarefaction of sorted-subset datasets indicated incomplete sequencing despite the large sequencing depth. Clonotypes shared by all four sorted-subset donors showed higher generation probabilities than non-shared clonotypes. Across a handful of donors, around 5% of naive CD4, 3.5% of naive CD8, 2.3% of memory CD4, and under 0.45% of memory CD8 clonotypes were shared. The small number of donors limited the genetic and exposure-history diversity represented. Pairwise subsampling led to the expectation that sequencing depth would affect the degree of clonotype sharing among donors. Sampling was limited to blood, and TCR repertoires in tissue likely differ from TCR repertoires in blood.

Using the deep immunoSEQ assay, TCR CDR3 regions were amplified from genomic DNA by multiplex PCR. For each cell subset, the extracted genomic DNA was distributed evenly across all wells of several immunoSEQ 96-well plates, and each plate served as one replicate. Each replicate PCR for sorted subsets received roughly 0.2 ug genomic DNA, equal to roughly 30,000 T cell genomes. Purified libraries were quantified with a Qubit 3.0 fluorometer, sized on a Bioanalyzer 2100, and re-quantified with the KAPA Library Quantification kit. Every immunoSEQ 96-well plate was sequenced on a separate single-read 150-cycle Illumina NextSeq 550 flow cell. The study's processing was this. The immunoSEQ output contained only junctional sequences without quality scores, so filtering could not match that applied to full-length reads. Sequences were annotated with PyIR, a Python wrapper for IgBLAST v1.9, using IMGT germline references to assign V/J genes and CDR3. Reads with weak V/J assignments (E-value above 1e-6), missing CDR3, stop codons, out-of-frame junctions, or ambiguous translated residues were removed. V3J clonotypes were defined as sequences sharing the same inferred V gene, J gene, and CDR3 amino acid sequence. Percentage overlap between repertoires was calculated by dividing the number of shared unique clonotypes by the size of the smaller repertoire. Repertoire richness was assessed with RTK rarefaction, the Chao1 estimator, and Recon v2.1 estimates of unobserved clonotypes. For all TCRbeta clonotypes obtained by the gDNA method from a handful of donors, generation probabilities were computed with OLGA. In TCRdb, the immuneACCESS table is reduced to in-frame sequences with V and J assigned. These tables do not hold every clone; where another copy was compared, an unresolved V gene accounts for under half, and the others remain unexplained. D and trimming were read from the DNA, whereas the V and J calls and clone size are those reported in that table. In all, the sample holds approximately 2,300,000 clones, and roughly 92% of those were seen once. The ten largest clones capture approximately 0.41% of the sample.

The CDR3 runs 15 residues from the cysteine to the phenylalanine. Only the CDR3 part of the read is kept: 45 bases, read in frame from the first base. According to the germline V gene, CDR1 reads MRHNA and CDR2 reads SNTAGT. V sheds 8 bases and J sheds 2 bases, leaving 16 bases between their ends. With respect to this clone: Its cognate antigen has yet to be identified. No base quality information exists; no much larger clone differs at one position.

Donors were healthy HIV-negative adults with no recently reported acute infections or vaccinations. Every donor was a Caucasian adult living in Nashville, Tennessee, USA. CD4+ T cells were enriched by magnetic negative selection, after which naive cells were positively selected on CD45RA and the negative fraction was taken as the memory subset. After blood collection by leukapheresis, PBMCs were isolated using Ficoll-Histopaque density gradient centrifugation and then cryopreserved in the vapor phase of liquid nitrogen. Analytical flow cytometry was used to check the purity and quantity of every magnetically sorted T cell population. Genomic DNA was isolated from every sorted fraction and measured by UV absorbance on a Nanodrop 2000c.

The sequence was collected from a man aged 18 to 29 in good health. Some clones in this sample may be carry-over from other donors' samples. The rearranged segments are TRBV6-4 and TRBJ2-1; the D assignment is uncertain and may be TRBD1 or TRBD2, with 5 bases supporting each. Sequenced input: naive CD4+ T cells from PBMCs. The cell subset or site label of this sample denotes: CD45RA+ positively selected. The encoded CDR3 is CASASIGTAYNEQFF. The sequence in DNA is TGTGCCAGCGCCTCGATCGGGACGGCCTACAATGAGCAGTTCTTC.